The T cell receptor (beta chain) described here comes from a study of blood T cell repertoires in COVID-19. Study overall: The cDNA or gDNA used as material had been derived from T cells, B-cell-depleted T cells, or PBMCs.

Enrollees, about 18 to 95 years old, lived in approximately 25 US areas. Recovery among Cohort 3 donors was established by two negative PCRs, clearance, or symptom resolution. The length of the CDR3 is 14 residues. Losses at the gene ends were 6 bases for V and 2 bases for J; bases not matched to a gene: 8. Germline V gives CDR1 GTSNPN, CDR2 SVGIG (reference sequence). How the authors handled the data: Reference gene primer amplification gave estimated nucleated cell counts. Clones were read by immunoSEQ multiplex PCR, and TCRdb kept only the in-frame ones, dropping some. V, J and clone size are taken as reported in that table, and D and trimming were inferred from the DNA itself. The data hold under 300,000 clones, with about nine tenths observed a single time.

The chain joins TRBV30 to TRBJ1-2; 8 nucleotides agree with TRBD1. The sample consisted of PBMCs or T cells enriched from blood (not recorded which). The TCR sequence derives from a man aged 18 to 30 who had recovered from COVID-19. The CDR3: CACPGQGGNYGYTF. The CDR3 region has the DNA TGTGCCTGCCCCGGACAGGGTGGAAACTATGGCTACACCTTC.